A single sample gave rise to the 20 T cell receptor beta chains below, sequenced in a study of cytomegalovirus exposure and HLA in healthy donors. With 60 Vbeta and 13 Jbeta primers, the PCR was carried out. Only in-frame clones appear in the TCRdb table, and some are missing; sequencing was by immunoSEQ multiplex PCR. The sample lists approximately 250,000 clones, approximately 84% occurring once. The sample taken for sequencing was PBMCs. These receptors were taken from a girl aged 2 to 9 in good health and CMV-seronegative.

J is TRBJ2-7 and V is TRBV5-1, with D tentatively TRBD2 (6 bases). The V gene's germline CDR1 is SGHRS and CDR2 YFSETQ. The germline V and J ends were trimmed by 1 base and 6 bases, with 17 bases remaining between them. The CDR3 consists of 15 residues. The CDR3, as DNA: TGCGCCAGCAGCTTGTTGCCTAGCGATTCTCGCGAGCAGTACTTC. It specifies CASSLLPSDSREQYF.

The V and J genes are TRBV10-3 and TRBJ1-1; 7 nucleotides agree with TRBD1. Germline lookup yields CDR1 ENHRY and CDR2 SYGVKD. CDR3 length: 13 residues. The V and J ends lost 4 bases and 5 bases, in that order; junction bases with no gene match: 4. CDR3 sequence reads: CAISGDSPTEAFF. CDR3 nucleotide sequence: TGTGCCATCAGTGGGGACAGCCCTACTGAAGCTTTCTTT.

The chain combines TRBV30 with TRBJ1-1, with D possibly matching TRBD1 (5 bases). V gave up 5 bases and J gave up 5 bases, with 15 bases separating them. The CDR3 contains 13 residues. Germline CDR1 is GTSNPN and CDR2 is SVGIG (reference sequence). The CDR3 protein is CAWENGGRTEAFF. As DNA, the CDR3 is TGTGCCTGGGAAAACGGGGGACGGACTGAAGCTTTCTTT.

The sample holds one count of this clone. This rearrangement joins TRBV7-9 to TRBJ1-3, with D possibly TRBD1 on 6 matching bases. This CDR3 is 15 amino acids long. The germline V and J ends were trimmed by 7 bases and 0 bases, with 13 bases remaining between them. Per germline, CDR1 SEHNR and CDR2 FQNEAQ (reference sequence). DNA for the CDR3: TGTGCCAGCACCTTCCAGGGGCCCTCTGGAAACACCATATATTTT. Protein product: CASTFQGPSGNTIYF.

This rearrangement joins TRBV10-2 to TRBJ1-5; 9 bases are a match to TRBD1. Germline trimming cut 8 bases from V and 3 bases from J; bases unmatched to any gene: 11. Germline V gene lookup returns CDR1 WSHSY and CDR2 SAAADI. The CDR3 covers 16 residues. The CDR3 nucleotides are TGCGCCAGCTCCCCTGGAGACAGGGGGGCCAATCAGCCCCAGCATTTT. Amino acids: CASSPGDRGANQPQHF.

The chain recombines TRBV5-5 with TRBJ2-7; 11 nucleotides agree with TRBD2. V was clipped by 5 bases and J by 7 bases; unmatched bases: 11. The CDR3 length is 15 residues. Germline V gene sequence: CDR1 SGHKS, CDR2 YYEKEE (reference sequence). DNA of the CDR3: TGTGCCAGCAGGTTCATAGCGGGAGGGATGGGGGAGCAGTACTTC. It translates to CASRFIAGGMGEQYF.

The chain is built from TRBV15 and TRBJ2-3, with D perhaps TRBD1 (6 bases). Trimming pared 1 base from V and 6 bases from J, leaving 14 bases between. Looked up from germline, CDR1 is LNHNV and CDR2 is YYDKDF (reference sequence). The CDR3 totals 15 residues. CDR3 nucleotides: TGTGCCACCAGCAGAGTTGCGCAGGGGACGGATACGCAGTATTTT. Its protein is CATSRVAQGTDTQYF.

CDR3 loop: CAWSVGGQDKTQYF. The DNA of the CDR3 is TGTGCCTGGAGTGTAGGCGGACAGGATAAGACCCAGTACTTC. The genes are TRBV30 and TRBJ2-5, with 7 nucleotides matching TRBD1. The CDR3 contains 14 residues. The V gene end was trimmed by 0 bases and the J gene end by 6 bases; junction bases not matched to a gene: 7. Germline V gene lookup returns CDR1 GTSNPN and CDR2 SVGIG (reference sequence).

This chain connects TRBV27 to TRBJ2-7; no firm D call. CDR1 MNHEY and CDR2 SMNVEV come from the germline V gene (reference sequence). V lost 1 base, J lost 5 bases, and 3 bases lay in between. The CDR3 has 11 amino acids. CDR3 sequence: CASSLYNEQYF. The CDR3 DNA reads as TGTGCCAGCAGTTTATATAACGAGCAGTACTTC.

The rearrangement uses TRBV11-2 and TRBJ2-3; 12 bases are a match to TRBD2. Germline CDR1 is SGHAT and CDR2 is FQNNGV. J was trimmed by 10 bases and V by 4 bases; bases with no gene match: 15. The CDR3 extends over 17 amino acids. CDR3 protein: CASSSMTSGGILGSQYF. CDR3 DNA: TGTGCCAGCAGCTCTATGACTAGCGGGGGTATACTAGGGTCGCAGTATTTT. The whole variable domain, filled in from reference TRBV11-2 and TRBJ2-3, reads EAGVAQSPRYKIIEKRQSVAFWCNPISGHATLYWYQQILGQGPKLLIQFQNNGVVDDSQLPKDRFSAERLKGVDSTLKIQPAKLEDSAVYLCASSSMTSGGILGSQYFGPGTRLTVL.

The gene calls are TRBV27 and TRBJ2-5; TRBD2 aligns across 10 bases. The DNA matches TRBJ2-7 better at its end, which makes the J call doubtful. The CDR3 contains 16 residues. Germline loops: CDR1 MNHEY, CDR2 SMNVEV (reference sequence). The CDR3 nucleotides are TGTGCCAGCAGTTTAGCCCCTAGCGGGAGCTCCTACGAGCAGTACTTC. This codes for CASSLAPSGSSYEQYF.

V gene TRBV15 combines with J gene TRBJ2-5; TRBD1 aligns across 8 bases. The germline CDR1 and CDR2 sequences are LNHNV and YYDKDF (reference sequence). The trim removed 2 bases at V and 0 bases at J, leaving 8 bases unmatched. The CDR3 is made up of 17 amino acids. The CDR3 sequence is CATSRKNRGKYQETQYF. The CDR3 nucleotides are TGTGCCACCAGCAGAAAAAACAGGGGGAAGTACCAAGAGACCCAGTACTTC.

This rearrangement joins TRBV6-5 to TRBJ2-7; TRBD1 matches 7 bases. Looked up from germline, CDR1 is MNHEY and CDR2 is SVGAGI. This CDR3 spans 15 amino acids. Unmatched junction bases numbered 15, after V lost 6 bases and J lost 7 bases. The CDR3 is CASSLQTGRQEEQYF. The CDR3, as DNA: TGTGCCAGCAGCCTACAGACAGGGCGTCAAGAAGAGCAGTACTTC.

The rearrangement uses TRBV5-1 and TRBJ1-1; D is perhaps TRBD1 (6 bases). This CDR3 region has 16 residues. Trimming removed 4 bases from V and 4 bases from J, with 20 bases in between. CDR1 SGHRS and CDR2 YFSETQ come from the germline V gene. The CDR3 sequence: CASSQTGTSLTTEAFF. The CDR3 DNA sequence: TGCGCCAGCAGCCAAACCGGGACATCCCTGACCACTGAAGCTTTCTTT.

The genes are TRBV10-3 and TRBJ2-1, with D perhaps matching TRBD1 (5 bases). This CDR3 comprises 13 residues. CDR1 is ENHRY and CDR2 is SYGVKD in the germline V gene. V lost 4 bases, J lost 9 bases, and 13 bases lay in between. The CDR3 reads CAISGYRTSEQFF. The CDR3 bases are TGTGCCATCAGTGGGTACAGGACGAGTGAGCAGTTCTTC.

CDR3 protein: CASSSREGGQPQHF. The CDR3 DNA reads TGTGCCAGCAGTTCCCGGGAGGGTGGGCAGCCCCAGCATTTT. The chain couples TRBV27 to TRBJ1-5; D is ambiguous. This CDR3 contains 14 residues. Germline values: CDR1 MNHEY, CDR2 SMNVEV (reference sequence). V gave up 4 bases and J gave up 7 bases, with 14 bases separating them.

The rearrangement joins TRBV25-1 to TRBJ2-7; tentative D call: TRBD2 (6 bases). This CDR3 has 15 residues. CDR1 and CDR2 (germline): MGHDK, SYGVNS. V was clipped by 6 bases and J by 3 bases, with 18 bases between them. The CDR3: CASSLGTSLGYEQYF. In DNA form, the CDR3 reads TGTGCCAGCAGCTTAGGGACTTCACTAGGCTACGAGCAGTACTTC.

The V call is TRBV27, the J call TRBJ1-1; unclear D gene. Trimming pared 4 bases from V and 2 bases from J, leaving 8 bases between. The CDR3 covers 13 residues. CDR1 MNHEY and CDR2 SMNVEV come from the germline V gene (reference sequence). CDR3 protein: CASSYSRNTEAFF. CDR3 in DNA: TGTGCCAGCAGTTACAGCCGAAACACTGAAGCTTTCTTT.

As DNA, the CDR3 is TGCGCCAGCAGCTCCAACAGGGGCTCCTACGAGCAGTACTTC. It encodes CASSSNRGSYEQYF. The chain links TRBV4-1 to TRBJ2-7; 7 nucleotides match TRBD1. With 5 bases clipped from V and 0 bases from J, the junction kept 4 bases outside the gene matches. Germline V gives CDR1 MGHRA, CDR2 YSYEKL. The CDR3 length is 14 residues.

The CDR3 DNA is TGTGCCAGCAGCACAGGGGAGCGGTACGAGCAGTACTTC. Its protein product is CASSTGERYEQYF. The chain is built from TRBV2 and TRBJ2-7; 7 nucleotides line up with TRBD1. Looked up from germline, CDR1 is SNHLY and CDR2 is FYNNEI. The V gene end was trimmed by 6 bases and the J gene end by 4 bases; junction bases not matched to a gene: 6. There are 13 residues in the CDR3.